Shown below are 16 T cell receptor beta chains from a single sample sequenced in a study of blood T cell repertoires in COVID-19. TCRdb keeps only in-frame clones here, not all; method: immunoSEQ multiplex PCR. Here the sample spans 140,000 to 150,000 clones, 80% being singletons. The sequenced sample was peripheral blood. These receptors all stem from a man between 60 and 75 years old with active or convalescent COVID-19.

The chain employs TRBV4-1 and TRBJ2-1, with a possible D match to TRBD1 (6 bases). Germline assignment: CDR1 MGHRA and CDR2 YSYEKL. V shed 5 bases and J shed 7 bases, with 15 bases lying between them. There are 14 residues in the CDR3. In DNA, the CDR3 is TGCGCCAGCAGCTTAAGCTGGGGGCAGAATGAGCAGTTCTTC. It specifies CASSLSWGQNEQFF.

The CDR3 region has the DNA TGTGCCACCAGCAGAGATTTGGACAGCCTCTACGAGCAGTACTTC. This sequence encodes CATSRDLDSLYEQYF. The V and J genes are TRBV15 and TRBJ2-7, with a possible D match to TRBD1 (6 bases). Germline-derived CDR1 and CDR2 are LNHNV and YYDKDF (reference sequence). V was trimmed by 0 bases and J by 3 bases, leaving 12 bases between them. This CDR3 is built from 15 residues.

This clone was observed a few times. The V and J genes are TRBV4-2 and TRBJ2-7; D may be TRBD2 (5 bases). CDR1 and CDR2 from the germline V gene are LGHNA and YNFKEQ. CDR3 length: 13 amino acids. Trimming pared 3 bases from V and 6 bases from J, leaving 12 bases between. CDR3 amino acids: CASSHLRAGEQYF. The DNA for the CDR3 is TGTGCCAGCAGCCACCTTAGGGCGGGCGAGCAGTACTTC.

V gene TRBV27 combines with J gene TRBJ1-5; a possible D gene is TRBD1 (6 bases). Germline-derived CDR1 and CDR2 are MNHEY and SMNVEV (reference sequence). The V gene lost 7 bases and the J gene lost 3 bases, with 13 bases spanning the gap. The CDR3 is 14 residues long. CDR3 nucleotides: TGTGCCAGCAACCCAACAGGGCTCAATCAGCCCCAGCATTTT. The encoded protein is CASNPTGLNQPQHF.

The chain employs TRBV25-1 and TRBJ1-2, with D uncertain. Per germline, CDR1 MGHDK and CDR2 SYGVNS. The CDR3 consists of 12 residues. Trimming cost V 1 base and J 2 bases, with 2 bases left between them. CDR3 sequence: CASSESNYGYTF. The CDR3 DNA sequence: TGTGCCAGCAGTGAATCGAACTATGGCTACACCTTC.

This chain connects TRBV4-3 to TRBJ1-2; D might be TRBD1 (5 bases). The CDR3 runs to 16 residues. The germline V gene has CDR1 LGHNA and CDR2 YSLEER. Trimming took 0 bases from V and 8 from J, leaving 19 bases between them. The CDR3 loop is CASSQDPHGGSRGYTF. CDR3 sequence (DNA): TGCGCCAGCAGCCAAGATCCTCACGGGGGGAGCAGGGGCTACACCTTC.

V is TRBV27 and J is TRBJ1-1; D is possibly TRBD1 (5 bases). V shed 2 bases and J shed 4 bases, with 14 bases lying between them. Germline V gene data show CDR1 as MNHEY and CDR2 as SMNVEV (reference sequence). This CDR3 spans 15 amino acids. The CDR3 reads CASSLDGGIGTEAFF. In DNA, the CDR3 is TGTGCCAGCAGTTTAGACGGGGGAATCGGCACTGAAGCTTTCTTT.

The rearrangement links TRBV5-4 to TRBJ1-1, with D possibly being TRBD1 (5 bases). Trimming took off 4 bases at V and 5 bases at J, with 9 bases between the two ends. Germline V lookup: CDR1 SGHNT, CDR2 YYREEE (reference sequence). CDR3 size: 12 residues. CDR3 amino acids: CASSVDSTEAFF. The CDR3 DNA follows: TGTGCCAGCAGCGTCGACAGTACTGAAGCTTTCTTT.

This clone showed up just a few times. The rearrangement uses TRBV2 and TRBJ1-1; D is unclear. The CDR3 runs 11 residues. Deletions cut 7 bases from V and 10 bases from J, with 13 bases between. Germline CDR1 is SNHLY and CDR2 is FYNNEI. CDR3 protein: CASIPSSGAFF. For the CDR3, the DNA is TGTGCCAGCATTCCCTCTTCGGGAGCTTTCTTT.

This chain joins TRBV19 and TRBJ2-7; D is unresolved. V was trimmed by 3 bases and J by 6 bases, leaving 9 bases between them. The CDR3 spans 12 residues. Germline assignment: CDR1 LNHDA and CDR2 SQIVND (reference sequence). CDR3 DNA sequence: TGTGCCAGTAGTATTTATGAGTTCGAGCAGTACTTC. This encodes CASSIYEFEQYF.

This clone was detected once. This rearrangement joins TRBV6-2 or TRBV6-3 to TRBJ2-5; 9 bases match TRBD2. The junction had 4 bases not matched to a gene; V was cut back by 0 bases and J by 2 bases. This CDR3 region has 16 residues. The V gene's germline CDR1 is MNHEY and CDR2 SVGEGT. The CDR3 DNA reads TGTGCCAGCAGTTACTCCCTAGCGGGAAAACAAGAGACCCAGTACTTC. As protein: CASSYSLAGKQETQYF.

This clone was observed a handful of times. This chain joins TRBV6-1 and TRBJ1-3; TRBD1 agrees at 9 bases. Germline CDR1 and CDR2: MNHNS and SASEGT. The J segment lost 8 bases and the V segment lost 1 base, leaving 3 bases of the junction unmatched. This CDR3 has 14 amino acids. The DNA for the CDR3 is TGTGCCAGCAGTGAAGACAGGGGGCCGGACACCATATATTTT. Its translation: CASSEDRGPDTIYF.

This sequence joins TRBV28 and TRBJ1-1; TRBD1 agrees at 8 bases. The CDR3 runs 15 residues. After removal of 5 bases from V and 1 base from J, the junction contained 6 bases not matched to a gene. Germline lookup yields CDR1 MDHEN and CDR2 SYDVKM. CDR3 sequence reads: CASSPAGTGNTEAFF. The CDR3 region has the DNA TGTGCCAGCAGTCCTGCCGGGACAGGGAACACTGAAGCTTTCTTT.

CDR3 DNA: TGTGCCAGCAGCCGGCAGGGACAGGGGGCGATCGGGTACTATGGCTACACCTTC. Protein sequence: CASSRQGQGAIGYYGYTF. The J gene is TRBJ1-2, the V gene TRBV7-3, with 12 positions matching TRBD1. In germline, CDR1 is SGHTA, CDR2 FQGTGA. The CDR3 totals 18 residues. V lost 5 bases, J lost 3 bases, and 13 bases stayed unmatched. The whole variable domain, filled in from reference TRBV7-3 and TRBJ1-2, reads GAGVSQTPSNKVTEKGKYVELRCDPISGHTALYWYRQSLGQGPEFLIYFQGTGAADDSGLPNDRFFAVRPEGSVSTLKIQRTERGDSAVYLCASSRQGQGAIGYYGYTFGSGTRLTVV.

V is TRBV27 and J is TRBJ1-2, with 8 bases matching TRBD1. Trimming at V came to 6 bases and at J to 8 bases, leaving 17 bases not matched to a gene. Germline V gene data show CDR1 as MNHEY and CDR2 as SMNVEV (reference sequence). This CDR3 contains 16 residues. CDR3 protein: CASRGRGGQGRWGYTF. Here the CDR3 DNA reads TGTGCCAGCAGGGGGAGGGGTGGACAGGGACGGTGGGGCTACACCTTC.

This clone was found once. The chain is built from TRBV7-2 and TRBJ2-3, with 15 positions matching TRBD2. Trimming at V came to 6 bases and at J to 9 bases, leaving 7 bases not matched to a gene. The CDR3 has 15 amino acids. CDR1 and CDR2 from the germline V gene are SGHTA and FQGNSA. This CDR3 is CASRNAGTSGGTQYF. DNA of the CDR3: TGTGCCAGCAGGAATGCCGGGACTAGCGGGGGGACGCAGTATTTT.